This passage covers 31 T cell receptor beta chains from one sample sequenced in a study of blood T cell repertoires in COVID-19. The table came from immunoSEQ multiplex PCR; TCRdb's copy has only in-frame clones and leaves some out. The sample has 99,000 or so clones, about four fifths seen once; the top ten hold 15%. Sequencing used peripheral blood. The origin of the receptors is a woman older than 75 with acute or convalescent COVID-19.

This sequence joins TRBV9 and TRBJ2-3, with TRBD2 matching 11 bases. Germline-derived CDR1 and CDR2 are SGDLS and YYNGEE. The length of the CDR3 is 14 residues. V shed 4 bases and J 4 bases; nucleotides not matched to a gene: 2. The CDR3 region is CASSTSGRADTQYF. The CDR3 coding sequence is TGTGCCAGCAGCACTAGCGGGAGAGCAGATACGCAGTATTTT.

The chain combines TRBV27 with TRBJ2-1, with TRBD2 matching over 7 bases. V lost 5 bases, J lost 7 bases, and 11 bases stayed unmatched. The CDR3 consists of 15 residues. Germline V gene data show CDR1 as MNHEY and CDR2 as SMNVEV (reference sequence). The CDR3 DNA reads as TGTGCCAGCAGTCTTAGCGGGTCCCCCCTAAATGAGCAGTTCTTC. Protein sequence: CASSLSGSPLNEQFF.

This clone has just a few counts. The V gene is TRBV7-9, the J gene TRBJ2-5; 7 bases align to TRBD1. The CDR3 consists of 13 residues. Germline V CDR1 and CDR2: SEHNR, FQNEAQ (reference sequence). Trimming cost V 4 bases and J 4 bases; bases outside gene matches: 3. The CDR3 DNA follows: TGTGCCAGCAGCTACAGGGGCCCAGAGACCCAGTACTTC. Residues: CASSYRGPETQYF.

The rearrangement links TRBV21-1 to TRBJ1-2; TRBD1, as called in the table, went unchecked against the DNA. TRBV21-1 is a pseudogene. The CDR3 is 12 amino acids. In DNA form, the CDR3 reads TGTGCCAGCCATACAGGGGTTTGGGGCTACACCTTC. It codes for CASHTGVWGYTF.

The genes are TRBV5-1 and TRBJ2-3, with TRBD1 matching 11 bases. This CDR3 contains 16 residues. The germline gives CDR1 SGHRS, CDR2 YFSETQ. With V trimmed by 1 base and J by 2 bases, 3 bases remained unmatched. Written as DNA, the CDR3 is TGCGCCAGCAGCTTGTTGGGACAGGGGGACACAGATACGCAGTATTTT. Encoded protein: CASSLLGQGDTDTQYF.

The chain links TRBV5-8 to TRBJ2-7; 7 bases are a match to TRBD1. The CDR3 runs 15 residues. Germline V gives CDR1 SGHTS, CDR2 YDEGEE. V lost 0 bases to trimming and J lost 3 bases; unmatched junction nucleotides: 6. CDR3 coding DNA: TGTGCCAGCAGCTTGGAACAGGGGAAGAACTACGAGCAGTACTTC. Residues: CASSLEQGKNYEQYF.

The CDR3 spells CASSQSRSAKNIQYF. In nucleotides, the CDR3 is TGTGCCAGCAGCCAATCGAGGTCGGCCAAAAACATTCAGTACTTC. This sequence joins TRBV16 and TRBJ2-4, with D uncertain. V lost 0 bases and J lost 1, with 7 bases in between. CDR1 is KGHSY, CDR2 FQNENV, per germline. This CDR3 region has 15 residues. Looking up the rest from reference TRBV16 and TRBJ2-4 gives the full variable domain: GEEVAQTPKHLVRGEGQKAKLYCAPIKGHSYVFWYQQVLKNEFKFLISFQNENVFDETGMPKERFSAKCLPNSPCSLEIQATKLEDSAVYFCASSQSRSAKNIQYFGAGTRLSVL.

CDR3 DNA: TGTGCCAGTACCGAGACAGCTAACTATGGCTACACCTTC. Translation gives CASTETANYGYTF. The chain joins TRBV19 to TRBJ1-2; possible D gene TRBD1, 5 bases. The V end lost 7 bases, the J end lost 0 bases, and 9 bases lay between the germline ends. CDR3 size: 13 residues. The V gene's germline CDR1 is LNHDA and CDR2 SQIVND (reference sequence).

The CDR3 DNA is TGTGCTAGTGGTTTGGGACAGGGGGGTAGTGAGACCCAGTACTTC. The encoded protein is CASGLGQGGSETQYF. V usage is TRBV12-5 and J usage is TRBJ2-5; 9 nucleotides line up with TRBD1. V was pared by 1 base and J by 5 bases, with 5 bases of the junction left unmatched. CDR1 and CDR2 from the germline V gene are LGHNT and FRNRAP. The CDR3 runs 15 residues. Drawing the rest from reference TRBV12-5 and TRBJ2-5, the complete variable domain is DARVTQTPRHKVTEMGQEVTMRCQPILGHNTVFWYRQTMMQGLELLAYFRNRAPLDDSGMPKDRFSAEMPDATLATLKIQPSEPRDSAVYFCASGLGQGGSETQYFGPGTRLLVL.

The rearrangement joins TRBV9 to TRBJ2-1, with 11 bases aligning to TRBD2. The CDR3 runs to 16 residues. Germline V gene sequence: CDR1 SGDLS, CDR2 YYNGEE. Trimming at V came to 3 bases and at J to 3 bases, leaving 5 bases not matched to a gene. The CDR3 is CASSARGTSGYNEQFF. In DNA form, the CDR3 reads TGTGCCAGCAGCGCCCGAGGGACTAGCGGCTACAATGAGCAGTTCTTC.

The chain recombines TRBV18 with TRBJ2-1; 7 nucleotides agree with TRBD1. V was pared by 0 bases and J by 3 bases, with 2 bases of the junction left unmatched. The V gene's germline CDR1 is KGHSH and CDR2 LQKENI. CDR3 size: 15 residues. CDR3 DNA: TGTGCCAGCTCACCACCGACAGGGAGCTACAATGAGCAGTTCTTC. Its translation is CASSPPTGSYNEQFF.

The rearrangement links TRBV6-5 to TRBJ1-5; D is unresolved. V was clipped by 6 bases and J by 7 bases, with 13 bases between them. CDR3 length: 13 amino acids. Germline values: CDR1 MNHEY, CDR2 SVGAGI. This chain's CDR3 is CASSTDALQPQHF. The CDR3 nucleotides are TGTGCCAGCAGCACAGATGCGTTACAGCCCCAGCATTTT.

V and J are TRBV5-5 and TRBJ2-5, with 8 bases fitting TRBD1. This CDR3 is built from 15 residues. Germline trimming cut 7 bases from V and 5 bases from J; bases unmatched to any gene: 13. The germline V gene encodes CDR1 SGHKS and CDR2 YYEKEE (reference sequence). The CDR3 DNA follows: TGTGCCAGCTCGGGGGCAGGGGGCCGAGAGGAGACCCAGTACTTC. Its protein is CASSGAGGREETQYF.

Turning to this clone: The same CDR3 is also encoded by other DNA sequences in this sample. The rearrangement joins TRBV24-1 to TRBJ2-5; TRBD2 matches 12 bases. V lost 5 bases to trimming and J lost 2 bases; unmatched junction nucleotides: 2. CDR1 is KGHDR, CDR2 SFDVKD, per germline. The CDR3 loop spans 15 amino acids. CDR3 sequence (DNA): TGTGCCACCAGTGTCCTAGCGGGAGGGCAAGAGACCCAGTACTTC. Its translation is CATSVLAGGQETQYF.

The chain combines TRBV3-1 (or the pseudogene TRBV3-2) with TRBJ2-5; 12 bases line up with TRBD2. J lost 2 bases, V lost 4 bases, and 5 bases had no gene match. CDR1 and CDR2 (germline): LGHDT, YNNKEL (reference sequence). CDR3 size: 16 residues. CDR3: CASSPGGLAGQETQYF. The CDR3 bases are TGTGCCAGCAGCCCGGGAGGACTAGCGGGGCAAGAGACCCAGTACTTC.

The V gene is TRBV5-5, the J gene TRBJ2-7; 9 nucleotides line up with TRBD2. The CDR3 sequence is 14 residues long. Trimming removed 3 bases from V and 5 bases from J; junction bases left unmatched: 6. Per germline, CDR1 SGHKS and CDR2 YYEKEE (reference sequence). The CDR3 spells CASSSRGGRDEQYV. CDR3 DNA sequence: TGTGCCAGCAGCTCCCGAGGCGGGAGGGACGAGCAGTACGTC.

This sequence joins TRBV10-3 and TRBJ2-5; TRBD1 matches at 10 bases. This CDR3 region has 14 residues. V lost 6 bases to trimming and J lost 2 bases; unmatched junction nucleotides: 3. Germline V gives CDR1 ENHRY, CDR2 SYGVKD. CDR3 region: CAIRTGGGQETQYF. In DNA, the CDR3 is TGTGCCATCAGGACAGGGGGCGGTCAAGAGACCCAGTACTTC.

The genes are TRBV28 and TRBJ1-3, with D possibly being TRBD1 (6 bases). The CDR3 sequence is 14 residues long. Germline loops: CDR1 MDHEN, CDR2 SYDVKM. V dropped 4 bases and J dropped 4 bases, with 11 bases sitting between them. The CDR3 DNA reads as TGTGCCAGCAGTTCAGACAGGACCGGAAACACCATATATTTT. Its translation: CASSSDRTGNTIYF.

The chain couples TRBV5-6 to TRBJ1-5; unclear D gene. Germline V lookup: CDR1 SGHDT, CDR2 YYEEEE. The CDR3 is made up of 15 amino acids. The V end was cut by 5 bases, the J end by 5 bases, with 17 bases between. CDR3 amino acids: CASSLGGVRDQPQHF. Here the CDR3 DNA reads TGTGCCAGCAGTCTGGGCGGGGTGCGAGATCAGCCCCAGCATTTT.

The chain couples TRBV27 to TRBJ1-6; 7 nucleotides line up with TRBD1. Trimming cost V 4 bases and J 10 bases; bases outside gene matches: 4. The CDR3 spans 13 residues. Germline CDR1 is MNHEY and CDR2 is SMNVEV (reference sequence). CDR3 amino acids: CASSSTGNSPLHF. The DNA for the CDR3 is TGTGCCAGCAGTTCGACAGGGAACTCACCCCTCCACTTT.

The rearrangement links TRBV5-1 to TRBJ2-7, with TRBD2 matching 8 bases. The germline V gene encodes CDR1 SGHRS and CDR2 YFSETQ. J lost 7 bases, V lost 4 bases, and 10 bases had no gene match. The CDR3 is 14 amino acids. The CDR3 DNA reads TGCGCCAGCAGCCCCGGGACTAGTAGTAGGGAGCAGTACTTC. It codes for CASSPGTSSREQYF.

The V and J genes are TRBV24-1 and TRBJ2-5; D remains unclear. Germline V lookup: CDR1 KGHDR, CDR2 SFDVKD. Trimming left V 5 bases short and J 5 bases short, with 11 bases between. The CDR3 has 13 amino acids. Written as DNA, the CDR3 is TGTGCCACCAGTGTGTCATCCGGGGAGACCCAGTACTTC. Its protein is CATSVSSGETQYF.

The chain combines TRBV3-1 (or the pseudogene TRBV3-2) with TRBJ1-5; no reliable D call. Germline assignment: CDR1 LGHDT and CDR2 YNNKEL (reference sequence). V lost 3 bases and J 2 bases, leaving 2 bases between the germline ends. The CDR3 runs 12 residues. The CDR3 loop is CASSHGNQPQHF. The CDR3 DNA reads TGTGCCAGCAGCCACGGCAATCAGCCCCAGCATTTT.

In DNA, the CDR3 is TGTGCCTGGAGGTCACAGGGGAATCAGCCCCAGCATTTT. It translates to CAWRSQGNQPQHF. The gene calls are TRBV30 and TRBJ1-5, with 7 nucleotides matching TRBD1. V lost 3 bases to trimming and J lost 4 bases; unmatched junction nucleotides: 3. The CDR3 loop spans 13 amino acids. Per the germline V gene, CDR1 is GTSNPN and CDR2 is SVGIG (reference sequence).

This clone has a handful of counts. The chain has TRBV12-5 and TRBJ2-7; 12 bases line up with TRBD2. CDR1 LGHNT and CDR2 FRNRAP come from the germline V gene. There are 17 residues in the CDR3. Unmatched junction bases numbered 9, after V lost 3 bases and J lost 3 bases. As DNA, the CDR3 is TGTGCTAGTGGTTTCCCGGGACTAGCGGGTCTATACTACGAGCAGTACTTC. This encodes CASGFPGLAGLYYEQYF.

The rearrangement uses TRBV6-6 and TRBJ1-2; TRBD1 agrees at 9 bases. Per the germline V gene, CDR1 is MNHNY and CDR2 is SVGAGI (reference sequence). CDR3 length: 15 amino acids. V gave up 2 bases and J gave up 3 bases; unmatched junction bases: 4. CDR3 sequence (DNA): TGTGCCAGCAGTTACGCCGGGACAGGGCACTATGGCTACACCTTC. This gives the protein CASSYAGTGHYGYTF.

The chain couples TRBV7-9 to TRBJ1-2, with 12 nucleotides matching TRBD1. The CDR3 extends over 15 amino acids. Germline assignment: CDR1 SEHNR and CDR2 FQNEAQ (reference sequence). The V gene end was trimmed by 1 base and the J gene end by 13 bases; junction bases not matched to a gene: 10. Here the CDR3 DNA reads TGTGCCAGCAGCTTAGAGACGGGGACAGGGGGCACGAGCACCTTC. It translates to CASSLETGTGGTSTF.

The V and J genes are TRBV5-1 and TRBJ1-1; D gene uncertain. The CDR3 consists of 14 residues. Deletions cut 0 bases from V and 0 bases from J, with 6 bases between. Per the germline V gene, CDR1 is SGHRS and CDR2 is YFSETQ. The chain's CDR3 is CASSLDRMNTEAFF. The CDR3 nucleotides are TGCGCCAGCAGCTTGGACAGAATGAACACTGAAGCTTTCTTT.

This clone was seen a single time. An end of the junction does not agree with germline; a read error may underlie this. J is TRBJ2-7 and V is TRBV6-5; the match to TRBD2 covers 13 bases. The CDR3 spans 13 residues. Germline V gene sequence: CDR1 MNHEY, CDR2 SVGAGI. The CDR3 spells CASSFTSGRALGF. The CDR3 bases are TGTGCCAGCAGTTTCACTAGCGGGAGGGCCTTGGGTTTC.

The chain links TRBV19 to TRBJ2-3, with 7 bases lining up with TRBD2. The CDR3 is made up of 15 amino acids. V was pared by 0 bases and J by 3 bases, with 3 bases of the junction left unmatched. The germline gives CDR1 LNHDA, CDR2 SQIVND (reference sequence). The chain's CDR3 is CASSIDPAGTDTQYF. DNA of the CDR3: TGTGCCAGTAGTATAGATCCAGCGGGGACAGATACGCAGTATTTT. Filled out from reference TRBV19 and TRBJ2-3, the complete variable domain reads DGGITQSPKYLFRKEGQNVTLSCEQNLNHDAMYWYRQDPGQGLRLIYYSQIVNDFQKGDIAEGYSVSREKKESFPLTVTSAQKNPTAFYLCASSIDPAGTDTQYFGPGTRLTVL.

V usage is TRBV6-5 and J usage is TRBJ2-2; D is possibly TRBD2 (6 bases). V gave up 6 bases and J gave up 6 bases, with 11 bases separating them. The germline V gene has CDR1 MNHEY and CDR2 SVGAGI. This CDR3 region has 13 residues. The CDR3 sequence is CASSMGGSGELFF. In DNA form, the CDR3 reads TGTGCCAGCAGCATGGGGGGATCCGGGGAGCTGTTTTTT.